This TCR beta chain is drawn from a study of graft-versus-host responses after intestinal transplantation. Across the whole study: Transplants given to recipients were multivisceral, liver-intestinal, or isolated intestinal. All recipients got anti-thymocyte globulin induction, then tacrolimus and steroids for 2 to 4 years.

Concerning this clone: Its antigen is currently unknown.

Findings of the study overall: After transplant, early declines in HvG clones were associated with peak levels of circulating GvH clones. Recipient bone marrow held GvH clones, some seen earlier in ileum or blood.

Using immunoSEQ multiplex PCR, the repertoire was profiled, and TCRdb retains in-frame clones only, with some absent. The data hold 55,000 to 75,000 clones, with over 75% observed a single time. The receptor was derived from a human donor who was the organ donor for an intestinal transplant. The sequenced sample was unstimulated CD4+ T cells sorted from spleen or lymph node cells, obtained before transplant.

The CDR3 spells CASNQQGSYNEQFF. The CDR3 DNA is TGTGCCAGCAACCAACAGGGGTCCTACAATGAGCAGTTCTTC. The V gene is TRBV2, the J gene TRBJ2-1; 7 bases are shared with TRBD1. Germline V gene data show CDR1 as SNHLY and CDR2 as FYNNEI. Trimming at V came to 7 bases and at J to 1 base, leaving 4 bases not matched to a gene. CDR3 length equals 14 residues.